What follows are 28 T cell receptor beta chains derived from one specimen sequenced in a study of T cell responses to AZD1222 COVID-19 vaccine. Using immunoSEQ multiplex PCR, the repertoire was profiled, and TCRdb retains in-frame clones only, with some absent. Counted here are some 200,000 clones, 85% to 95% occurring once; the ten biggest clones make up 1%. The starting material was peripheral blood, obtained on day 0 of MenACWY control vaccination. The origin of the receptors is an adult in good health.

The chain recombines TRBV10-2 with TRBJ1-3, with D unresolved. The CDR3 is 16 amino acids. Germline V lookup: CDR1 WSHSY, CDR2 SAAADI. V was shortened by 4 bases and J by 0 bases, with 13 bases between the two germline ends. DNA for the CDR3: TGCGCCAGCAGTGCAGGTTGGGGAACCTCTGGAAACACCATATATTTT. It encodes CASSAGWGTSGNTIYF.

The rearrangement links TRBV19 to TRBJ1-5, with TRBD1 matching 8 bases. From germline, CDR1 is LNHDA and CDR2 SQIVND (reference sequence). Losses at the gene ends were 4 bases for V and 2 bases for J; bases not matched to a gene: 4. The CDR3 has 15 residues. The CDR3 region has the DNA TGTGCCAGTAGTACCCTACAGGGGGGCAATCAGCCCCAGCATTTT. Translation gives CASSTLQGGNQPQHF.

This chain links TRBV5-1 with TRBJ2-7; maybe TRBD1 (5 bases). Germline loops: CDR1 SGHRS, CDR2 YFSETQ. Trimming left V 4 bases short and J 4 bases short, with 15 bases between. The CDR3 extends over 14 amino acids. The CDR3 DNA follows: TGCGCCAGCAGCCCCGACAGTACCTCATACGAGCAGTACTTC. Amino acid sequence: CASSPDSTSYEQYF.

The sample holds one count of this clone. This sequence joins TRBV30 and TRBJ2-1, with 10 bases matching TRBD1. The germline V gene has CDR1 GTSNPN and CDR2 SVGIG (reference sequence). The CDR3 is made up of 13 amino acids. V lost 3 bases and J lost 8; bases outside the gene matches: 4. The CDR3 protein is CAWSRQGADEQFF. In nucleotides, the CDR3 is TGTGCCTGGAGCCGACAGGGGGCGGATGAGCAGTTCTTC.

This chain uses TRBV28 with TRBJ2-4; possibly TRBD2 for D (6 bases). The CDR3 is 13 residues long. Germline values: CDR1 MDHEN, CDR2 SYDVKM. V was cut by 8 bases and J by 1 base, with 9 bases left in between. For the CDR3, the DNA is TGTGCCAGCGTCGGAGGGGCCAAAAACATTCAGTACTTC. It translates to CASVGGAKNIQYF.

With regard to this clone: Other nucleotide sequences from this sample produce the same CDR3. The rearrangement joins TRBV6-2 or TRBV6-3 to TRBJ1-1; TRBD1 agrees at 7 bases. The V segment lost 6 bases and the J segment 0 bases; nucleotides outside the gene matches: 4. Germline V gives CDR1 MNHEY, CDR2 SVGEGT. The CDR3 runs to 14 residues. CDR3 loop: CASSPGQLNTEAFF. DNA for the CDR3: TGTGCCAGCAGCCCGGGACAGCTGAACACTGAAGCTTTCTTT.

The CDR3 DNA sequence: TGTGCCAGCACCGTTGACAGCTCTGGGGCCAACGTCCTGACTTTC. This encodes CASTVDSSGANVLTF. The gene calls are TRBV2 and TRBJ2-6, with D possibly matching TRBD1 (5 bases). V was trimmed by 7 bases and J by 0 bases, leaving 10 bases between them. Germline values: CDR1 SNHLY, CDR2 FYNNEI. The CDR3 consists of 15 residues.

This chain connects TRBV5-4 to TRBJ2-3; 10 bases align to TRBD2. Looked up from germline, CDR1 is SGHNT and CDR2 is YYREEE (reference sequence). Trimming took 2 bases from V and 4 from J; bases not matched to a gene: 7. The CDR3 is made up of 16 amino acids. The CDR3 loop reads CASSFFLAGASDTQYF. The CDR3 coding sequence is TGTGCCAGCAGCTTTTTTCTAGCGGGGGCCTCAGATACGCAGTATTTT.

This rearrangement joins TRBV19 to TRBJ1-1; D is unresolved. Germline CDR1 and CDR2: LNHDA and SQIVND (reference sequence). The CDR3 is 14 amino acids. V was pared by 5 bases and J by 0 bases, with 10 bases between. The CDR3 coding sequence is TGTGCCAGTAGTGAAAGGCAGATGAACACTGAAGCTTTCTTT. Its translation: CASSERQMNTEAFF.

The chain uses TRBV5-1 and TRBJ1-2; D uncertain. The CDR3 is made up of 15 amino acids. V was cut by 2 bases and J by 1 base, with 12 bases left in between. The V gene's germline CDR1 is SGHRS and CDR2 YFSETQ. In DNA form, the CDR3 reads TGCGCCAGCAGCTTCGAGGCCTTCGGTAACTATGGCTACACCTTC. This codes for CASSFEAFGNYGYTF.

This CDR3 is CASSSRGQGAGEQFF. CDR3 sequence (DNA): TGTGCCAGCAGCTCTCGGGGACAGGGAGCGGGTGAGCAGTTCTTC. The gene calls are TRBV7-8 and TRBJ2-1; TRBD1 matches at 9 bases. Germline CDR1 and CDR2: SGHVS and FQNEAQ. Trimming cost V 4 bases and J 9 bases; bases outside gene matches: 10. CDR3 length: 15 amino acids.

CDR3 amino acids: CASSLGAPGRWSYNSPLHF. The CDR3 coding sequence is TGTGCCAGCAGCTTAGGGGCTCCAGGGCGGTGGTCCTATAATTCACCCCTCCACTTT. The chain uses TRBV7-2 and TRBJ1-6, with D possibly matching TRBD1 (5 bases). The germline V gene has CDR1 SGHTA and CDR2 FQGNSA. The CDR3 has 19 amino acids. Between the trimmed V and J ends, which lost 1 base and 1 base, there was a span of 17 bases.

CDR3 region: CATAPDSNQPQHF. The CDR3 nucleotides read TGCGCCACTGCGCCCGATAGCAATCAGCCCCAGCATTTT. V is TRBV10-1 and J is TRBJ1-5, with D uncertain. CDR3 length: 13 residues. With 10 bases removed from V and 0 bases from J, the gap between germline ends came to 10 bases. The germline V gene has CDR1 WNHNN and CDR2 SYGVQD (reference sequence).

This chain connects TRBV5-6 to TRBJ1-5; TRBD1 matches at 7 bases. V gave up 4 bases and J gave up 4 bases; unmatched junction bases: 8. The germline gives CDR1 SGHDT, CDR2 YYEEEE. CDR3 size: 15 residues. In DNA, the CDR3 is TGTGCCAGCAGCGTTATTAACAGGGGTAATCAGCCCCAGCATTTT. Translated: CASSVINRGNQPQHF.

The chain links TRBV6-5 to TRBJ2-6; TRBD1 matches 7 bases. V gave up 6 bases and J gave up 0 bases; unmatched junction bases: 2. This CDR3 has 15 amino acids. CDR1 MNHEY and CDR2 SVGAGI come from the germline V gene. The DNA of the CDR3 is TGTGCCAGCAGACAGGGGAGCTCTGGGGCCAACGTCCTGACTTTC. Translation gives CASRQGSSGANVLTF.

This chain joins TRBV15 and TRBJ2-2; D gene unclear. Between the trimmed V and J ends, which lost 0 bases and 4 bases, there was a span of 15 bases. This CDR3 has 17 residues. Per germline, CDR1 LNHNV and CDR2 YYDKDF (reference sequence). CDR3 DNA: TGTGCCACCAGCAGAGATTTGGGCAGCCGTCGCACCGGGGAGCTGTTTTTT. Amino acids: CATSRDLGSRRTGELFF.

The chain carries TRBV19 and TRBJ2-1; tentatively, D is TRBD2 (6 bases). The CDR3 length is 16 residues. V lost 9 bases and J lost 0, with 18 bases in between. CDR1 LNHDA and CDR2 SQIVND come from the germline V gene (reference sequence). CDR3 nucleotides: TGTGCCAGCCATAGGGGCGGGGTGAGCTCCTACAATGAGCAGTTCTTC. Translating it yields CASHRGGVSSYNEQFF. The variable domain in full, with the rest retrieved from reference TRBV19 and TRBJ2-1, is DGGITQSPKYLFRKEGQNVTLSCEQNLNHDAMYWYRQDPGQGLRLIYYSQIVNDFQKGDIAEGYSVSREKKESFPLTVTSAQKNPTAFYLCASHRGGVSSYNEQFFGPGTRLTVL.

A single count supports this clone. This chain connects TRBV4-1 to TRBJ1-3, with D possibly matching TRBD1 (5 bases). V was cut by 3 bases and J by 4 bases, with 13 bases left in between. The CDR3 is made up of 15 amino acids. Germline assignment: CDR1 MGHRA and CDR2 YSYEKL. The CDR3 DNA sequence: TGCGCCAGCAGCCAGGGGGGGACGAGAGGAAACACCATATATTTT. Residues: CASSQGGTRGNTIYF.

This rearrangement joins TRBV12-3 or TRBV12-4 to TRBJ1-2; D not certain. V was pared by 3 bases and J by 1 base, with 3 bases between. There are 12 residues in the CDR3. CDR3 sequence: CASSFDNYGYTF. For the CDR3, the DNA is TGTGCCAGCAGTTTTGATAACTATGGCTACACCTTC.

The CDR3, as DNA: TGTGCCAGCAGTTCACGGACAGGGAAGTACGAGCAGTACTTC. Its translation: CASSSRTGKYEQYF. V and J are TRBV5-4 and TRBJ2-7; TRBD1 aligns across 8 bases. The germline CDR1 and CDR2 sequences are SGHNT and YYREEE (reference sequence). The CDR3 spans 14 residues. V trimming: 5 bases; J trimming: 4 bases; junction bases outside the gene matches: 8.

This chain uses TRBV6-1 with TRBJ2-7; no definite D call. V lost 1 base and J 3 bases, leaving 10 bases between the germline ends. The CDR3 is made up of 14 amino acids. Germline CDR1 reads MNHNS; CDR2 reads SASEGT. CDR3 residues: CASSEVGGVYEQYF. Written as DNA, the CDR3 is TGTGCCAGCAGTGAAGTGGGCGGAGTCTACGAGCAGTACTTC.

The genes are TRBV25-1 and TRBJ1-4; 9 nucleotides agree with TRBD1. This CDR3 spans 15 amino acids. Germline lookup yields CDR1 MGHDK and CDR2 SYGVNS. V lost 2 bases to trimming and J lost 4 bases; unmatched junction nucleotides: 2. CDR3 sequence (DNA): TGTGCCAGCAGTGAACGGACAGGGGTTAATGAAAAACTGTTTTTT. Translating it yields CASSERTGVNEKLFF.

V usage is TRBV3-1 (or the pseudogene TRBV3-2) and J usage is TRBJ2-7; D uncertain. Germline values: CDR1 LGHDT, CDR2 YNNKEL (reference sequence). This CDR3 is built from 13 residues. V was cut by 4 bases and J by 3 bases, with 10 bases left in between. CDR3 sequence: CASSPPGHYEQYF. The CDR3 nucleotides are TGTGCCAGCAGCCCCCCCGGGCACTACGAGCAGTACTTC.

V gene TRBV28 combines with J gene TRBJ1-2; TRBD1 matches 7 bases. The trim removed 4 bases at V and 4 bases at J, leaving 3 bases unmatched. The CDR3 loop spans 13 amino acids. Germline V gives CDR1 MDHEN, CDR2 SYDVKM. CDR3 loop: CASSSGQPYGYTF. The CDR3 DNA sequence: TGTGCCAGCAGTTCGGGACAGCCCTATGGCTACACCTTC.

The chain joins TRBV5-6 to TRBJ1-5; D uncertain. The CDR3 loop spans 13 amino acids. The V gene's germline CDR1 is SGHDT and CDR2 YYEEEE. V gave up 4 bases and J gave up 2 bases, with 7 bases separating them. The DNA of the CDR3 is TGTGCCAGCAGCCAGTGGGGCAATCAGCCCCAGCATTTT. Translated: CASSQWGNQPQHF.

The rearrangement links TRBV19 to TRBJ2-1, with 12 bases fitting TRBD2. CDR1 and CDR2 from the germline V gene are LNHDA and SQIVND (reference sequence). With 6 bases clipped from V and 1 base from J, the junction kept 10 bases outside the gene matches. This CDR3 is built from 18 residues. The CDR3, as DNA: TGTGCCAGTAGCCGAGGACTAGCGGGATATCGGTCCTACAATGAGCAGTTCTTC. It is translated as CASSRGLAGYRSYNEQFF.

The rearrangement links TRBV9 to TRBJ2-1; no clear D gene. V dropped 0 bases and J dropped 2 bases, with 9 bases sitting between them. Germline V gene lookup returns CDR1 SGDLS and CDR2 YYNGEE. The CDR3 spans 15 residues. The CDR3 reads CASSVDRAPYNEQFF. CDR3 nucleotides: TGTGCCAGCAGCGTAGATAGGGCCCCCTACAATGAGCAGTTCTTC.

V gene TRBV9 combines with J gene TRBJ2-1, with D possibly being TRBD1 (6 bases). The V gene lost 0 bases and the J gene lost 4 bases, with 11 bases spanning the gap. Germline V gene sequence: CDR1 SGDLS, CDR2 YYNGEE. This CDR3 comprises 15 residues. The CDR3 DNA reads as TGTGCCAGCAGCGTAGGACAGGACGAGTACAATGAGCAGTTCTTC. This translates into CASSVGQDEYNEQFF. The variable domain in full, with the rest retrieved from reference TRBV9 and TRBJ2-1, is DSGVTQTPKHLITATGQRVTLRCSPRSGDLSVYWYQQSLDQGLQFLIQYYNGEERAKGNILERFSAQQFPDLHSELNLSSLELGDSALYFCASSVGQDEYNEQFFGPGTRLTVL.